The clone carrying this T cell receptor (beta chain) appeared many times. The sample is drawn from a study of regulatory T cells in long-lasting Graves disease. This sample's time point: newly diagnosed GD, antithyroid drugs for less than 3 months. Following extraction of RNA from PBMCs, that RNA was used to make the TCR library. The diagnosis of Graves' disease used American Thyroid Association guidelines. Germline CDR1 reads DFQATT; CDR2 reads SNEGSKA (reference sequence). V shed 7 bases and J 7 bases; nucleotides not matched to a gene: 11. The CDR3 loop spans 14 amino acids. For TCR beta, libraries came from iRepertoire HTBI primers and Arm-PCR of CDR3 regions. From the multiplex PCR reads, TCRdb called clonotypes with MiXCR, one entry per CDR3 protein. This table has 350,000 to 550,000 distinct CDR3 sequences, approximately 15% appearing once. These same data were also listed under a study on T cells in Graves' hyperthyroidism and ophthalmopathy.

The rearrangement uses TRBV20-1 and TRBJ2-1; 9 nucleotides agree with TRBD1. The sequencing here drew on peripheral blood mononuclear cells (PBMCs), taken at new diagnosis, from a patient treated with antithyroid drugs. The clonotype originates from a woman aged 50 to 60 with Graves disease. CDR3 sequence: CSVGSQGAWNEQFF. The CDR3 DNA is TGCAGTGTCGGGTCACAGGGGGCTTGGAATGAGCAGTTCTTC.